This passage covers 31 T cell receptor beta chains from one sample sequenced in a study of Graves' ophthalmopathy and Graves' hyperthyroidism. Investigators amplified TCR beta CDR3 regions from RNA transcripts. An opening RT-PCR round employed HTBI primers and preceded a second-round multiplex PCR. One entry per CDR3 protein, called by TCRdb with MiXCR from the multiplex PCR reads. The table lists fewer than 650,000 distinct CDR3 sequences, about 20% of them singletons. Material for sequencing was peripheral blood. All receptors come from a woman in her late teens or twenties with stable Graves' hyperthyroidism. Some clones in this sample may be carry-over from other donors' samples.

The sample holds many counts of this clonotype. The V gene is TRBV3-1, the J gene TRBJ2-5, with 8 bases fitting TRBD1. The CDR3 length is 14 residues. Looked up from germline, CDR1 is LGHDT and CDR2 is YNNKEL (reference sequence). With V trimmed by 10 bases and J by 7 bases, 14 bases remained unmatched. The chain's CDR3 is CATTGGTPPGTQYF. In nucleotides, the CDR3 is TGTGCCACCACAGGGGGGACGCCCCCTGGGACCCAGTACTTC.

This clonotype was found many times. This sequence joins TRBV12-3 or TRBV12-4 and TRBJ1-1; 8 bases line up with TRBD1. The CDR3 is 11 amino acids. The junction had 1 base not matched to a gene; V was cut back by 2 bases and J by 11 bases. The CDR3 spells CASSLQGAAFF. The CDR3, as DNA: TGTGCCAGCAGTTTACAGGGGGCCGCTTTCTTT.

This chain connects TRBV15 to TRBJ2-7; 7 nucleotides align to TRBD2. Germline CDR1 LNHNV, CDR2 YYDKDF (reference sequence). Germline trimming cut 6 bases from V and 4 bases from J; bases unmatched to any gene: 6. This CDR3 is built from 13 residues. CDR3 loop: CATSREGEYEQYF. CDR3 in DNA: TGTGCCACCAGTAGGGAGGGAGAGTACGAGCAGTACTTC. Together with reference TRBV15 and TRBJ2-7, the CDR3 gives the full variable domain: DAMVIQNPRYQVTQFGKPVTLSCSQTLNHNVMYWYQQKSSQAPKLLFHYYDKDFNNEADTPDNFQSRRPNTSFCFLDIRSPGLGDTAMYLCATSREGEYEQYFGPGTRLTVT.

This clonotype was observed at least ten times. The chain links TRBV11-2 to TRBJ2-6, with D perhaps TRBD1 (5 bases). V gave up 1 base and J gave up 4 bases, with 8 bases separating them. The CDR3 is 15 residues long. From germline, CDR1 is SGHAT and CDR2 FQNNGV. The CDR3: CASSLVGEGANVLTF. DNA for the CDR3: TGTGCCAGCAGCTTAGTAGGGGAAGGGGCCAACGTCCTGACTTTC.

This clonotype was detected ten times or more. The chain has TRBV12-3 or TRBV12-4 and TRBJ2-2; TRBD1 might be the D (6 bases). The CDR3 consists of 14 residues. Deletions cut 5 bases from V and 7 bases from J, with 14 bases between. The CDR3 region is CASSQQGMGGELFF. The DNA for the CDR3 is TGTGCCAGCAGTCAACAGGGAATGGGCGGGGAGCTGTTTTTT.

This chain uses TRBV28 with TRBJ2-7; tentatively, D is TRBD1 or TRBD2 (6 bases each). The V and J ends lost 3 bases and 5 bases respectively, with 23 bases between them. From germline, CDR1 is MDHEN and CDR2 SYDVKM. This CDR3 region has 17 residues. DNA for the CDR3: TGTGCCAGCAGTTTCTATGGTCTCTCGTGGGGGGCCCACGAGCAGTACTTC. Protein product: CASSFYGLSWGAHEQYF.

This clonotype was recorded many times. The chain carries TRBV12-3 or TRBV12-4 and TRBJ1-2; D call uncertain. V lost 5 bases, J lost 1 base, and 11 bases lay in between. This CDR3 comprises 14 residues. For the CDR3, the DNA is TGTGCCAGCAGTCCCAGGAAGGATAACTATGGCTACACCTTC. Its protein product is CASSPRKDNYGYTF.

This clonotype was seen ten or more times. The CDR3 reads CASSSDRGPLEQYF. In nucleotides, the CDR3 is TGTGCCAGCAGCTCCGACAGGGGCCCCTTGGAGCAGTACTTC. V is TRBV7-2 and J is TRBJ2-7; 8 nucleotides match TRBD1. V shed 4 bases and J 7 bases; nucleotides not matched to a gene: 9. The germline V gene has CDR1 SGHTA and CDR2 FQGNSA. The CDR3 spans 14 residues.

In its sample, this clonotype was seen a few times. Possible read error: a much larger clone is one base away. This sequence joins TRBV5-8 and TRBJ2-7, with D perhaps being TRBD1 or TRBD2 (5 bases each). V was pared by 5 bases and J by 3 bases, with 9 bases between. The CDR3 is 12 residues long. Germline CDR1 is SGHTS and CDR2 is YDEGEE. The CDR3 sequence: CASSWDVYEQYF. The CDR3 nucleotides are TGTGCCAGCAGTTGGGACGTCTACGAGCAGTACTTC.

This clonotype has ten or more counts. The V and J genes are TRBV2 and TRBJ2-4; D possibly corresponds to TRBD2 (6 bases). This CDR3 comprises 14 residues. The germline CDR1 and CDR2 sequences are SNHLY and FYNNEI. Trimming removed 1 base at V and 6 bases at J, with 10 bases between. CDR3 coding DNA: TGTGCCAGCAGTGAAGTAGCGCGGGGAAACATTCAGTACTTC. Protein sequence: CASSEVARGNIQYF.

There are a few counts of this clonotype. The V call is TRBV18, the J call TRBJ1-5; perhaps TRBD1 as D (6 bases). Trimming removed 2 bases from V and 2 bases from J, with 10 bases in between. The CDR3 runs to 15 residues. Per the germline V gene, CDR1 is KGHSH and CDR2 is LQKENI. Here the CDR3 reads CASSPGPGGNQPQHF. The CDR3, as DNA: TGTGCCAGCTCACCAGGGCCAGGGGGCAATCAGCCCCAGCATTTT.

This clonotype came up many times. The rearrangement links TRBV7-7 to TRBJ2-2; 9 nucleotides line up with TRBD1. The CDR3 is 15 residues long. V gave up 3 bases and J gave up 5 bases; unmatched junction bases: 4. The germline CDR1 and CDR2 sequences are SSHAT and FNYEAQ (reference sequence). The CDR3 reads CASSLGTGWTGELFF. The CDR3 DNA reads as TGTGCCAGCAGCTTGGGGACAGGGTGGACCGGGGAGCTGTTTTTT.

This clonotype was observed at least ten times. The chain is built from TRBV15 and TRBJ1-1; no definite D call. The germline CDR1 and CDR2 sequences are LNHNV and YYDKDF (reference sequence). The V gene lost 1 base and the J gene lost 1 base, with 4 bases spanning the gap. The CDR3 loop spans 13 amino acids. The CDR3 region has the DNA TGTGCCACCAGCAGAGTTCCGAACACTGAAGCTTTCTTT. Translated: CATSRVPNTEAFF. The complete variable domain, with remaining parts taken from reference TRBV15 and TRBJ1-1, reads DAMVIQNPRYQVTQFGKPVTLSCSQTLNHNVMYWYQQKSSQAPKLLFHYYDKDFNNEADTPDNFQSRRPNTSFCFLDIRSPGLGDTAMYLCATSRVPNTEAFFGQGTRLTVV.

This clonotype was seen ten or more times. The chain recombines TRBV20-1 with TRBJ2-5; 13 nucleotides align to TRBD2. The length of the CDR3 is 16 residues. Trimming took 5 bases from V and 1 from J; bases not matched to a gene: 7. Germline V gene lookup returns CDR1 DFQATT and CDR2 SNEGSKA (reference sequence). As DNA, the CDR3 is TGCAGTGCTTTTGGGACTAGCGGGGATATCCAAGAGACCCAGTACTTC. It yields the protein CSAFGTSGDIQETQYF.

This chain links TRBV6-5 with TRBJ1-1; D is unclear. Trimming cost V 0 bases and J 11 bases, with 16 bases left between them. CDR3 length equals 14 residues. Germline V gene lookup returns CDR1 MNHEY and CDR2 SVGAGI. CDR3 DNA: TGTGCCAGCAGTTACTCGCGGATGCCTAATATGGCTTTCTTT. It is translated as CASSYSRMPNMAFF.

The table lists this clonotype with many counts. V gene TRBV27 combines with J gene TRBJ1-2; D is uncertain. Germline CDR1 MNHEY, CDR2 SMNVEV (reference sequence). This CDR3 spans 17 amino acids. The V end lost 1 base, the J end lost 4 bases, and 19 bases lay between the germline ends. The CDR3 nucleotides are TGTGCCAGCAGTTTATTCCCCGGTGGAGGCGTCAGCTATGGCTACACCTTC. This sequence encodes CASSLFPGGGVSYGYTF.

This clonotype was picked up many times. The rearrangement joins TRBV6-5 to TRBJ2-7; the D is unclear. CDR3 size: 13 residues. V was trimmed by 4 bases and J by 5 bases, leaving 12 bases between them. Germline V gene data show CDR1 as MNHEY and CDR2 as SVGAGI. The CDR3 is CASSLFDRNEQYF. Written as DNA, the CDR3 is TGTGCCAGCAGTTTATTCGACCGTAACGAGCAGTACTTC.

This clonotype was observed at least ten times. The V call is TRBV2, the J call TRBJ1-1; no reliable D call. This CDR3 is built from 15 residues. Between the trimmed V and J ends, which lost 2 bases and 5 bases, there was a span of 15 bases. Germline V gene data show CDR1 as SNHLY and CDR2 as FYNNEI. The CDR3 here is CASSEFFGWGTEAFF. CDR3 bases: TGTGCCAGCAGTGAATTCTTCGGGTGGGGAACTGAAGCTTTCTTT.

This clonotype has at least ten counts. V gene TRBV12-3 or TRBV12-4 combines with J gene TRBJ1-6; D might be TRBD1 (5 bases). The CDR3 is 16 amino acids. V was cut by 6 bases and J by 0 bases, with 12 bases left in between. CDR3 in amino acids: CASRPPGSSYNSPLHF. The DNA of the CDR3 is TGTGCCAGCAGACCCCCAGGGAGCTCCTATAATTCACCCCTCCACTTT.

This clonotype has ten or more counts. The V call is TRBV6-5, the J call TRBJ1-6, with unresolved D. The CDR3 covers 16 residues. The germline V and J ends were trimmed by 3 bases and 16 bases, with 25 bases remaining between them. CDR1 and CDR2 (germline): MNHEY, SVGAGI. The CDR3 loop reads CASSYSGITYQAELHF. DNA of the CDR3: TGTGCCAGCAGTTATTCGGGTATAACCTACCAGGCCGAGCTCCACTTT.

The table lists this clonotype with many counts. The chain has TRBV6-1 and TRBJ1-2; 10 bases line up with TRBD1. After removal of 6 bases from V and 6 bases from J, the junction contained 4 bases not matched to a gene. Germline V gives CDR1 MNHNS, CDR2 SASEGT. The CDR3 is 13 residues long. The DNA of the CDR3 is TGTGCCAGCAGGCGGACAGGGGGGGATGGCTACACCTTC. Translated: CASRRTGGDGYTF.

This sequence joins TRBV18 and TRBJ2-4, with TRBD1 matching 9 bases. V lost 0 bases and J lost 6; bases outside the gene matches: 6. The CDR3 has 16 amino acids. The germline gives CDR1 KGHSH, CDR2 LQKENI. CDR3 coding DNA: TGTGCCAGCTCACCACCTATCGGGACAGGGAGAAACATTCAGTACTTC. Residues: CASSPPIGTGRNIQYF.

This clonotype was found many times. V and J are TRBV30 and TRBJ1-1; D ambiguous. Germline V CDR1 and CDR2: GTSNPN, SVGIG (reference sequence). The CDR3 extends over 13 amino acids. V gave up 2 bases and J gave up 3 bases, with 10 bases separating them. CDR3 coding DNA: TGTGCCTGGAGTCCGGACCCTCACACTGAAGCTTTCTTT. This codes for CAWSPDPHTEAFF. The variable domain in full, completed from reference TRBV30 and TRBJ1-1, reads SQTIHQWPATLVQPVGSPLSLECTVEGTSNPNLYWYRQAAGRGLQLLFYSVGIGQISSEVPQNLSASRPQDRQFILSSKKLLLSDSGFYLCAWSPDPHTEAFFGQGTRLTVV.

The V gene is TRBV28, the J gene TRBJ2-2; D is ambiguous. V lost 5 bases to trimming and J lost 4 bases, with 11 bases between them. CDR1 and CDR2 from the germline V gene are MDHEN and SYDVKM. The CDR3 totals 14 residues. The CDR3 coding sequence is TGTGCCAGCAGTCCTGGACGGGCCACCGGGGAGCTGTTTTTT. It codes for CASSPGRATGELFF. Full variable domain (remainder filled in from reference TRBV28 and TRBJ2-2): DVKVTQSSRYLVKRTGEKVFLECVQDMDHENMFWYRQDPGLGLRLIYFSYDVKMKEKGDIPEGYSVSREKKERFSLILESASTNQTSMYLCASSPGRATGELFFGEGSRLTVL.

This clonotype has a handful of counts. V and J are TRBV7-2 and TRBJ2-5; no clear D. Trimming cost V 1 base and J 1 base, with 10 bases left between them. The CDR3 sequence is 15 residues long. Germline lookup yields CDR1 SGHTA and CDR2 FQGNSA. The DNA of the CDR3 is TGTGCCAGCAGCTTAGTACCCGGAATCCAAGAGACCCAGTACTTC. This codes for CASSLVPGIQETQYF.

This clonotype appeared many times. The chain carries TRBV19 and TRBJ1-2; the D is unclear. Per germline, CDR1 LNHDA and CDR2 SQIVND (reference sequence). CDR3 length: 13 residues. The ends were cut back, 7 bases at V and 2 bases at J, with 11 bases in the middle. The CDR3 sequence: CASMSRANYGYTF. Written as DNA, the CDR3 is TGTGCCAGTATGTCTCGAGCGAACTATGGCTACACCTTC. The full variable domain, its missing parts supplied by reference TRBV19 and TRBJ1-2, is DGGITQSPKYLFRKEGQNVTLSCEQNLNHDAMYWYRQDPGQGLRLIYYSQIVNDFQKGDIAEGYSVSREKKESFPLTVTSAQKNPTAFYLCASMSRANYGYTFGSGTRLTVV.

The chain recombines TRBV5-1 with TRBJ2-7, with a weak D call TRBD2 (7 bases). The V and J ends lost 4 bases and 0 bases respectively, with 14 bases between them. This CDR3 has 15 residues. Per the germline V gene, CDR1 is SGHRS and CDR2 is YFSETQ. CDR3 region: CASSEGGAHSYEQYF. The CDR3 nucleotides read TGCGCCAGCAGCGAAGGGGGGGCTCACTCCTACGAGCAGTACTTC.

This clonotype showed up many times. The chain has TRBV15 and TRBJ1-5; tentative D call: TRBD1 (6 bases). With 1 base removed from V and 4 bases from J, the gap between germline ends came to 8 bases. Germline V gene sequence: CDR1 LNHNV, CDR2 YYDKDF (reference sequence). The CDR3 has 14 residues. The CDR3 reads CATSRGGQNQPQHF. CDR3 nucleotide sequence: TGTGCCACCAGCAGAGGCGGACAGAATCAGCCCCAGCATTTT.

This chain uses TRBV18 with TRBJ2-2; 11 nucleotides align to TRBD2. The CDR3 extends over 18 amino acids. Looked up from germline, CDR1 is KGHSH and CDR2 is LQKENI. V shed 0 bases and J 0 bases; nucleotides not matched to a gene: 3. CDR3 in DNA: TGTGCCAGCTCACCACCGACTAGCGGGGACGCGAACACCGGGGAGCTGTTTTTT. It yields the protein CASSPPTSGDANTGELFF.

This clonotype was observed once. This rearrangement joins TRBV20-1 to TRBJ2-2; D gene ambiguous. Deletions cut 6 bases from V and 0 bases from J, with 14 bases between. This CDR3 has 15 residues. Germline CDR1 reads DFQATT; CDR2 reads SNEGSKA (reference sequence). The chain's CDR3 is CSATRSAANTGELFF. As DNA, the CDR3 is TGCAGTGCAACCCGGAGCGCCGCGAACACCGGGGAGCTGTTTTTT.

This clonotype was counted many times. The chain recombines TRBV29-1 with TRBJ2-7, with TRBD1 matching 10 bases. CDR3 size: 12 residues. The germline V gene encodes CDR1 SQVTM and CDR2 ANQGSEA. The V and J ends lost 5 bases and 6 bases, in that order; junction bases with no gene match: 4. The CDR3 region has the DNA TGCAGCGTTTTGACAGGGGGCGCCGAGCAGTACTTC. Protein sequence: CSVLTGGAEQYF.